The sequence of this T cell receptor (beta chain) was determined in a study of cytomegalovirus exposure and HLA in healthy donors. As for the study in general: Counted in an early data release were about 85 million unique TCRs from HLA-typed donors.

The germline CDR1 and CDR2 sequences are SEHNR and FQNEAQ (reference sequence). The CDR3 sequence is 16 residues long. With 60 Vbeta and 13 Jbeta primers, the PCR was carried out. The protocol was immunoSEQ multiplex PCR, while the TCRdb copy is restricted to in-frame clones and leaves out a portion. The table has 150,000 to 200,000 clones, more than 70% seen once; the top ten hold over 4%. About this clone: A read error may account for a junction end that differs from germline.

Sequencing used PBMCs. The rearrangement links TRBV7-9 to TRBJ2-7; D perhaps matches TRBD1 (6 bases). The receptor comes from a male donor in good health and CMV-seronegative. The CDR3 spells CSSTPDGGGQTYEQYF. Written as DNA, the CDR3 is TGTTCCAGCACCCCCGATGGGGGCGGACAAACCTACGAGCAGTACTTC.